This TCR beta chain was retrieved from a study of beta chain features in type 1 diabetes. Study observations and caveats: Researchers report that Type 1 diabetes patients had moderately but significantly shorter TCRB CDR3s across all four CD4+ subsets.

This clone showed up just once. What it binds is not known. Germline CDR1 is SGHNT and CDR2 is YYREEE (reference sequence). The ends lost 0 bases at V and 2 bases at J; junction bases unmatched: 1. The CDR3 sequence is 15 residues long. The isolated RNA, all of it, was reverse transcribed, so expressed TCRB transcripts were what got sequenced. Some clones are missing from TCRdb's copy, which holds only in-frame ones; the method was immunoSEQ multiplex PCR. This sample carries approximately 270,000 clones, around an eighth of them seen once, and the ten largest clones take around 0.016%. The clonotype was recovered from a man aged 30-40 years with type 1 diabetes. V gene TRBV5-4 combines with J gene TRBJ1-5, with 8 bases identical to TRBD1. Sequences were obtained from naive CD4+ T cells from blood. CDR3 in amino acids: CASSLGGQGNQPQHF. The CDR3 bases are TGTGCCAGCAGCTTGGGGGGACAGGGCAATCAGCCCCAGCATTTT. Full variable domain (remainder filled in from reference TRBV5-4 and TRBJ1-5): ETGVTQSPTHLIKTRGQQVTLRCSSQSGHNTVSWYQQALGQGPQFIFQYYREEENGRGNFPPRFSGLQFPNYSSELNVNALELDDSALYLCASSLGGQGNQPQHFGDGTRLSIL.